Listed below are T cell receptor beta chains from one sample, sequenced in a study of metastatic and nonmetastatic thyroid tumors. TCRdb used MiXCR to call clones anew from the PCR reads. The profile covers tens of thousands of clones, with roughly 21% appearing a single time and 28% taken by the ten largest. Sequencing was carried out using blood. The source is a female donor with papillary thyroid cancer or a benign thyroid nodule (not recorded which). Some clones in this sample may be carry-over from other donors' samples. CDR3s include the opening cysteine and the closing phenylalanine or tryptophan. A D gene is named only where the DNA matches it firmly. Clone size appears in some rows only: once, few, many, or a class for an expanded clone.

abundance: many
d_gene: TRBD1
v_gene: TRBV9
j_gene: TRBJ1-2
CDR3aa: CASSDAVRGPNYGYTF
CDR3nt: TGTGCCAGCAGCGACGCTGTTAGGGGGCCCAACTATGGCTACACCTTC

abundance: many
d_gene: -
v_gene: TRBV4-3
j_gene: TRBJ2-7
CDR3aa: CASSQESLNYEQYF
CDR3nt: TGCGCCAGCAGCCAAGAGTCCTTAAACTACGAGCAGTACTTC

abundance: many
d_gene: -
v_gene: TRBV6-4
j_gene: TRBJ2-2
CDR3aa: CASSDSGHENTGELFF
CDR3nt: TGTGCCAGCAGTGACTCGGGGCATGAGAACACCGGGGAGCTGTTTTTT

abundance: -
d_gene: -
v_gene: TRBV6-2/TRBV6-3
j_gene: TRBJ2-7
CDR3aa: CASSYLQGPIYGPYF
CDR3nt: TGTGCCAGCAGTTACTTGCAGGGGCCTATCTACGGGCCGTACTTC

abundance: few
d_gene: TRBD1
v_gene: TRBV6-2/TRBV6-3
j_gene: TRBJ1-1
CDR3aa: CASSTNRGTEAFF
CDR3nt: TGTGCCAGCAGCACAAACAGGGGCACTGAAGCTTTCTTT

abundance: -
d_gene: TRBD2
v_gene: TRBV20-1
j_gene: TRBJ2-3
CDR3aa: CSATTSVEAPDTQYF
CDR3nt: TGCAGTGCTACCACTAGCGTGGAGGCCCCGGATACGCAGTATTTT

abundance: many
d_gene: -
v_gene: TRBV15
j_gene: TRBJ1-5
CDR3aa: CATSRGPPGSSNQPQHF
CDR3nt: TGTGCCACCAGCAGAGGGCCTCCTGGATCTAGCAATCAGCCCCAGCATTTT

abundance: once
d_gene: -
v_gene: TRBV19
j_gene: TRBJ1-3
CDR3aa: CASSIGSTRSGNTIYF
CDR3nt: TGTGCCAGTAGTATAGGATCTACTCGCTCTGGAAACACCATATATTTT

abundance: few
d_gene: TRBD1
v_gene: TRBV12-3/TRBV12-4
j_gene: TRBJ1-1
CDR3aa: CASSTGGVSGDVFF
CDR3nt: TGTGCCAGCAGTACAGGGGGAGTTTCGGGGGACGTTTTCTTT

abundance: few
d_gene: -
v_gene: TRBV6-1
j_gene: TRBJ1-2
CDR3aa: CASSEPGQPNYDYTF
CDR3nt: TGTGCCAGCAGTGAACCTGGACAGCCTAACTATGACTACACCTTC

abundance: medium-sized
d_gene: -
v_gene: TRBV19
j_gene: TRBJ1-4
CDR3aa: CASSISEKLFF
CDR3nt: TGTGCCAGTAGTATATCCGAAAAACTGTTTTTT

abundance: many
d_gene: TRBD2
v_gene: TRBV18
j_gene: TRBJ2-7
CDR3aa: CASSPPKWGSGRGEQYF
CDR3nt: TGTGCCAGCTCACCCCCCAAGTGGGGTAGCGGGAGGGGCGAGCAGTACTTC

abundance: many
d_gene: TRBD1
v_gene: TRBV5-1
j_gene: TRBJ2-2
CDR3aa: CASSSTGGPIKLFF
CDR3nt: TGCGCCAGCAGCTCGACAGGGGGCCCTATAAAGCTGTTTTTT

abundance: -
d_gene: TRBD2
v_gene: TRBV5-5
j_gene: TRBJ2-1
CDR3aa: CASSLELAAYNEQFF
CDR3nt: TGTGCCAGCAGCTTGGAACTAGCGGCATACAATGAGCAGTTCTTC

abundance: -
d_gene: -
v_gene: TRBV9
j_gene: TRBJ1-2
CDR3aa: CASSAGLGLPVGGYTF
CDR3nt: TGTGCCAGCAGCGCCGGACTAGGGTTGCCCGTGGGTGGCTACACCTTC

abundance: many
d_gene: TRBD2
v_gene: TRBV20-1
j_gene: TRBJ2-7
CDR3aa: CSARNRLAVKGYEQYF
CDR3nt: TGCAGTGCTAGAAATCGGCTAGCGGTAAAAGGGTACGAGCAGTACTTC

abundance: many
d_gene: -
v_gene: TRBV6-4
j_gene: TRBJ2-6
CDR3aa: CAGSDSASGANVLTF
CDR3nt: TGTGCCGGCAGTGACTCGGCATCTGGGGCCAACGTCCTGACTTTC

abundance: few
d_gene: TRBD1
v_gene: TRBV28
j_gene: TRBJ1-2
CDR3aa: CASSLNRGANYGYTF
CDR3nt: TGTGCCAGCAGTTTAAACAGGGGAGCTAACTATGGCTACACCTTC

abundance: many
d_gene: -
v_gene: TRBV5-1
j_gene: TRBJ2-7
CDR3aa: CASSLAGSPYEQYF
CDR3nt: TGCGCCAGCAGCTTGGCGGGCAGCCCCTACGAGCAGTACTTC

abundance: many
d_gene: -
v_gene: TRBV6-5
j_gene: TRBJ1-1
CDR3aa: CASSPTNPRVYRNTEAFF
CDR3nt: TGTGCCAGCAGCCCCACTAATCCCAGGGTTTATAGGAACACTGAAGCTTTCTTT